The 11 T cell receptor beta chains in this list originate from one sample, sequenced in a study of CD8+ T cells in alopecia areata. The sequencing template was cDNA reverse transcribed from extracted RNA. Profiling relied on immunoSEQ multiplex PCR, and the TCRdb table lists in-frame clones only, not all of them. Here the sample spans 150,000 to 200,000 clones, about three fifths being singletons. As for treatment: oral pan-JAK inhibitor, 5-10 mg twice daily. The input for sequencing was CD4+ T cells sorted from blood, taken at week 4, from a patient treated with tofacitinib. The source is a human donor with alopecia areata.

The chain uses TRBV29-1 and TRBJ2-7; 10 bases are a match to TRBD1. CDR3 length: 14 residues. CDR1 is SQVTM, CDR2 ANQGSEA, per germline. V trimming: 6 bases; J trimming: 2 bases; junction bases outside the gene matches: 7. The CDR3 reads CSVEPGQGTYEQYF. The CDR3 bases are TGCAGCGTCGAACCGGGACAGGGGACCTACGAGCAGTACTTC.

The V gene is TRBV19, the J gene TRBJ2-6, with D tentatively TRBD2 (6 bases). Trimming took 5 bases from V and 2 from J, leaving 10 bases between them. The germline CDR1 and CDR2 sequences are LNHDA and SQIVND (reference sequence). The CDR3 has 15 amino acids. In DNA, the CDR3 is TGTGCCAGTAGTCCAGGAGGGACTGGGGCCAACGTCCTGACTTTC. It is translated as CASSPGGTGANVLTF.

This clone was counted a few times. This chain connects TRBV10-3 to TRBJ2-7, with TRBD2 matching over 11 bases. V lost 2 bases and J lost 2; bases outside the gene matches: 2. Looked up from germline, CDR1 is ENHRY and CDR2 is SYGVKD. CDR3 size: 15 residues. CDR3 DNA sequence: TGTGCCATCAGTGAGACTAGCGGGGGAACCTACGAGCAGTACTTC. Its protein is CAISETSGGTYEQYF.

This clone was counted a few times. This rearrangement joins TRBV29-1 to TRBJ2-5; 7 nucleotides match TRBD1. The V segment lost 6 bases and the J segment 5 bases; nucleotides outside the gene matches: 6. CDR3 length: 12 amino acids. Germline values: CDR1 SQVTM, CDR2 ANQGSEA. CDR3 region: CSVDRAAETQYF. CDR3 bases: TGCAGCGTCGACAGGGCGGCGGAGACCCAGTACTTC.

The chain joins TRBV29-1 to TRBJ2-2, with a weak D call TRBD1 (6 bases). Trimming shortened V by 7 bases and J by 6 bases, and 30 bases separated the two germline ends. This CDR3 contains 18 residues. Germline values: CDR1 SQVTM, CDR2 ANQGSEA. The CDR3 spells CSAQGQPTTLGTSGELFF. DNA of the CDR3: TGCAGCGCCCAAGGACAGCCAACCACTCTGGGGACCTCCGGGGAGCTGTTTTTT.

This clone was observed a few times. V gene TRBV5-1 combines with J gene TRBJ1-5, with D perhaps matching TRBD1 (5 bases). The CDR3 length is 17 residues. Per the germline V gene, CDR1 is SGHRS and CDR2 is YFSETQ. Trimming left V 2 bases short and J 0 bases short, with 15 bases between. CDR3 in DNA: TGCGCCAGCAGCTTCCTTCCAGGGAGGGATAGCAATCAGCCCCAGCATTTT. It is translated as CASSFLPGRDSNQPQHF.

This chain links TRBV30 with TRBJ1-5; no clear D gene. The CDR3 totals 14 residues. The germline CDR1 and CDR2 sequences are GTSNPN and SVGIG (reference sequence). V was shortened by 1 base and J by 9 bases, with 16 bases between the two germline ends. CDR3 nucleotides: TGTGCCTGGAGTGGGACCGCCGGCATCATGCCCCAGCATTTT. Protein sequence: CAWSGTAGIMPQHF.

This chain connects TRBV30 to TRBJ2-4; the D gene is possibly TRBD1 (6 bases). Germline V gene lookup returns CDR1 GTSNPN and CDR2 SVGIG (reference sequence). CDR3 length: 14 residues. With 1 base removed from V and 9 bases from J, the gap between germline ends came to 16 bases. Here the CDR3 reads CAWSEGTHRTIQYF. For the CDR3, the DNA is TGTGCCTGGAGTGAGGGGACACATCGGACCATTCAGTACTTC. Based on the CDR3 plus reference TRBV30 and TRBJ2-4, the full variable domain is SQTIHQWPATLVQPVGSPLSLECTVEGTSNPNLYWYRQAAGRGLQLLFYSVGIGQISSEVPQNLSASRPQDRQFILSSKKLLLSDSGFYLCAWSEGTHRTIQYFGAGTRLSVL.

V gene TRBV5-1 combines with J gene TRBJ1-2; possible D gene TRBD1, 5 bases. With 7 bases removed from V and 1 base from J, the gap between germline ends came to 11 bases. Germline V lookup: CDR1 SGHRS, CDR2 YFSETQ. The CDR3 sequence is 13 residues long. The CDR3 sequence is CASSLQVNYGYTF. The CDR3 region has the DNA TGCGCCAGCTCTCTACAGGTTAACTATGGCTACACCTTC.

In this sample, this clone turned up once. The chain joins TRBV7-2 to TRBJ1-6; D possibly corresponds to TRBD1 (6 bases). Trimming removed 5 bases from V and 7 bases from J, with 12 bases in between. CDR3 length equals 14 residues. In germline, CDR1 is SGHTA, CDR2 FQGNSA. CDR3 protein: CASSPQGDNSPLHF. CDR3 bases: TGTGCCAGCAGCCCACAGGGCGACAATTCACCCCTCCACTTT.

The V and J genes are TRBV30 and TRBJ2-6; a weak D match, TRBD2 (6 bases). This CDR3 comprises 16 residues. Trimming shortened V by 1 base and J by 7 bases, and 17 bases separated the two germline ends. Germline CDR1 is GTSNPN and CDR2 is SVGIG (reference sequence). The chain's CDR3 is CAWSGAGRSKANVLTF. The CDR3 coding sequence is TGTGCCTGGAGTGGCGCGGGGCGCTCCAAAGCCAACGTCCTGACTTTC.